This entry describes one T cell receptor (beta chain). Authors' analysis steps: Estimation of nucleated cell counts was performed using reference gene primer amplification. Libraries were prepared by immunoSEQ multiplex PCR; TCRdb keeps only in-frame clonotypes and omits some of them. The V and J calls and the clone size are those of that table, but D and trimming were determined from the DNA. The data contain about 240,000 clones, roughly 90% of them seen just once; the ten biggest clones take up 6.2%. The sample originates from a study of blood T cell repertoires in COVID-19. Across the study: Material from acute and convalescent COVID-19 was sourced from the United States, Italy and Spain. Sample material is recorded as cDNA or gDNA derived from T cells, B-cell-depleted T cells, or PBMCs.

The CDR3 spans 15 residues. V shed 6 bases, J shed 5 bases, and the junction held 12 bases outside the gene matches. Looked up from germline, CDR1 is LNHDA and CDR2 is SQIVND (reference sequence). The chain joins TRBV19 to TRBJ2-7, with TRBD1 matching over 8 bases. The clonotype was recovered from a man in his sixties with acute or convalescent COVID-19. The specimen sequenced was peripheral blood. This CDR3 is CASRRGQDRGHEQYF. As DNA, the CDR3 is TGTGCCAGTAGAAGGGGCCAAGACAGGGGCCACGAGCAGTACTTC.